This T cell receptor beta chain was identified during a study of blood T cell repertoires in COVID-19. Study-level background: T cells, B-cell-depleted T cells, or PBMCs supplied cDNA or gDNA.

This clone came up once. CDR1 and CDR2 from the germline V gene are KGHSH and LQKENI. The CDR3 consists of 16 residues. V lost 3 bases and J lost 3, with 15 bases in between. Produced via immunoSEQ multiplex PCR; TCRdb's table is partial and in-frame only. The sample lists 250,000 or so clones; about 73% were seen once. The sample comprised peripheral blood. The TCR comes from a woman older than 75 with acute or convalescent COVID-19. The rearrangement joins TRBV18 to TRBJ1-5, with D tentatively TRBD1 (6 bases). Here the CDR3 DNA reads TGTGCCAGCTCACCGGGGGCGGGGGGCGACAATCAGCCCCAGCATTTT. Residues: CASSPGAGGDNQPQHF.